The rows below give T cell receptor beta chains drawn from one sample of a study of blood T cells in healthy people across ages. One entry per CDR3 protein, called by TCRdb with MiXCR from the 5' RACE reads. This table has roughly 1,500,000 distinct CDR3 sequences, approximately 32% appearing once. Sequenced sample: blood. All receptors come from a woman younger than 45 in good health. Each CDR3 is given with its conserved first and last residue. D genes are given only for firm matches. Size is omitted from some rows. Given values are once, few, many or a class for expanded clones.

clone_size,d_call,v_call,j_call,cdr3_aa,cdr3_nt
-,-,TRBV5-6,TRBJ1-2,CASSPAGPGGYTF,TGTGCCAGCAGCCCCGCAGGGCCGGGTGGCTACACCTTC
-,TRBD1,TRBV6-1,TRBJ1-2,CASSRPGTGGSYSGYTF,TGTGCCAGCAGCAGACCCGGGACAGGGGGCTCTTATAGCGGCTACACCTTC
few,-,TRBV18,TRBJ1-2,CASSHLGEHTYGYTF,TGTGCCAGCTCACACCTAGGGGAACACACCTATGGCTACACCTTC
-,-,TRBV12-3/TRBV12-4,TRBJ1-2,CAGSLRVTYGYTF,TGTGCCGGCAGTTTAAGGGTTACCTATGGCTACACCTTC
-,-,TRBV6-1,TRBJ1-1,CASIVRANTEAFF,TGTGCCAGCATCGTAAGGGCGAACACTGAAGCTTTCTTT
many,TRBD1,TRBV28,TRBJ2-7,CASLGTVPYEQYF,TGTGCCAGCCTCGGGACAGTACCCTACGAGCAGTACTTC
few,TRBD2,TRBV10-3,TRBJ2-3,CAISKTSGATDTQYF,TGTGCCATCAGCAAGACTAGCGGGGCCACAGATACGCAGTATTTT
few,-,TRBV3-1,TRBJ1-2,CASSQDGWTYGYTF,TGTGCCAGCAGCCAAGATGGGTGGACGTATGGCTACACCTTC
few,TRBD2,TRBV6-6,TRBJ2-1,CASSYSGTSAYNEQFF,TGTGCCAGCAGTTACTCCGGGACTAGCGCCTACAATGAGCAGTTCTTC
many,-,TRBV20-1,TRBJ2-7,CSASDGPAYEQYF,TGCAGTGCTAGTGATGGGCCAGCCTACGAGCAGTACTTC
-,-,TRBV12-3/TRBV12-4,TRBJ1-2,CASSLAKRGYTF,TGTGCCAGCAGTTTAGCGAAAAGAGGCTACACCTTC
-,-,TRBV7-3,TRBJ2-3,CASSSRKGQSADTQYF,TGTGCCAGCAGCTCCCGCAAGGGGCAAAGCGCAGATACGCAGTATTTT
few,-,TRBV6-1,TRBJ1-6,CASSDLTLHF,TGTGCCAGCAGTGATCTCACCCTCCACTTT